This TCR beta chain was recorded in a study of blood T cell repertoires in COVID-19. Looking at the study overall: Acute and convalescent COVID-19 samples came from the United States, Italy and Spain. From T cells, B-cell-depleted T cells, or PBMCs came the material, which was cDNA or gDNA.

Per the authors' pipeline: Using reference gene primer amplification, nucleated cell counts were estimated. The repertoire was sequenced with immunoSEQ multiplex PCR; TCRdb's copy has only in-frame clones and lacks some. D and trimming were read from the DNA, whereas the V and J calls and clone size are those reported in that table. Altogether a few hundred thousand clones are present, roughly 87% being singletons, with the ten largest covering about 0.7%. This CDR3 comprises 15 residues. Per the germline V gene, CDR1 is MNHEY and CDR2 is SVGAGI. The J segment lost 5 bases and the V segment lost 1 base, leaving 5 bases of the junction unmatched.

The chain has TRBV6-5 and TRBJ2-1, with TRBD1 matching 7 bases. The receptor comes from a human donor in a cohort sampled during active COVID-19. Input material: peripheral blood. The CDR3 spells CASSYYRDSHNEQFF. CDR3 nucleotide sequence: TGTGCCAGCAGTTACTACCGGGACAGCCACAATGAGCAGTTCTTC.